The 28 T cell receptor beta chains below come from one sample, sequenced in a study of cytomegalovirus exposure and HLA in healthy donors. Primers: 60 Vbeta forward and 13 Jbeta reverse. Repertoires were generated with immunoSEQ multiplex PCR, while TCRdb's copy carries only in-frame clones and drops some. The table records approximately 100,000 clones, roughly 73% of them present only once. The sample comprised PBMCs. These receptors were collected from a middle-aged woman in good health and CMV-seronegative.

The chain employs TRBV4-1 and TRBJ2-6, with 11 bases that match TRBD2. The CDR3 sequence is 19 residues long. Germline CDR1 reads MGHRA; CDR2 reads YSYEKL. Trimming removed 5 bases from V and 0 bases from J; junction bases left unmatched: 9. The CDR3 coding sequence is TGCGCCAGCAGCTCTAAGCCGACTAGCGGGATCTCTGGGGCCAACGTCCTGACTTTC. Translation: CASSSKPTSGISGANVLTF.

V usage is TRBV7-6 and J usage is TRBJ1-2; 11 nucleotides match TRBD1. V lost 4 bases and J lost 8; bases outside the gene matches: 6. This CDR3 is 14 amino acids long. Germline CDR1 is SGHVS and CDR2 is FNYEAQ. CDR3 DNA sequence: TGTGCCAGCAGCTCCCCGGGACAGGGGGAAGGCTACACCTTC. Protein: CASSSPGQGEGYTF.

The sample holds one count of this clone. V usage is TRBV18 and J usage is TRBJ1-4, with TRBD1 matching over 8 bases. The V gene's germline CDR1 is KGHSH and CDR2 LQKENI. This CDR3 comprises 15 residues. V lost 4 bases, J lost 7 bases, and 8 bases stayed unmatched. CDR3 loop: CASSHSAGGGEKLFF. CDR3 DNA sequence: TGTGCCAGCTCACACTCCGCAGGGGGCGGTGAAAAACTGTTTTTT.

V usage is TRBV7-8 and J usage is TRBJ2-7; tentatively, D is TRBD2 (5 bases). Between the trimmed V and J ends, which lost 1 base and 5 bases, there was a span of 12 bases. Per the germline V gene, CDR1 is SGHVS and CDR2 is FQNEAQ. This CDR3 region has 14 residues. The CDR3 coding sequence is TGTGCCAGCAGCTTAGATGAGGGATCGCACGAGCAGTACTTC. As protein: CASSLDEGSHEQYF.

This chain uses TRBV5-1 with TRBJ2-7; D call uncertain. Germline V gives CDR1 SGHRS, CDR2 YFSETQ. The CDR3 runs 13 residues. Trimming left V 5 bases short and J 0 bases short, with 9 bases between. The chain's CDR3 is CASSVSFSYEQYF. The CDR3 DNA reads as TGCGCCAGCAGTGTGAGTTTCTCCTACGAGCAGTACTTC.

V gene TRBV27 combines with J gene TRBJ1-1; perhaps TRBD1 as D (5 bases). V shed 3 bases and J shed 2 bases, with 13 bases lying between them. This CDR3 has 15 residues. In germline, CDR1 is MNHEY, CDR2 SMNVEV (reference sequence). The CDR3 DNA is TGTGCCAGCAGTTTTCTGGACACCAGAAACACTGAAGCTTTCTTT. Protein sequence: CASSFLDTRNTEAFF.

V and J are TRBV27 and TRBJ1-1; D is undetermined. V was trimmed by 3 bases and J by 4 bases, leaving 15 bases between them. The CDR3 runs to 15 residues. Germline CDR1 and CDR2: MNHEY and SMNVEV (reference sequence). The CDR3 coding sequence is TGTGCCAGCAGTTTGGGCCCGGAAGCGGGCACTGAAGCTTTCTTT. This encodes CASSLGPEAGTEAFF.

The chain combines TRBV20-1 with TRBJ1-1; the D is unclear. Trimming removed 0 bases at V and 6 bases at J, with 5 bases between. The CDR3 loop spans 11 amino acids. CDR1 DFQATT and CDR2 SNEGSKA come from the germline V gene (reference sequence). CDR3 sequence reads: CSARDRAEAFF. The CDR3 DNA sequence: TGCAGTGCTAGAGATCGTGCTGAAGCTTTCTTT.

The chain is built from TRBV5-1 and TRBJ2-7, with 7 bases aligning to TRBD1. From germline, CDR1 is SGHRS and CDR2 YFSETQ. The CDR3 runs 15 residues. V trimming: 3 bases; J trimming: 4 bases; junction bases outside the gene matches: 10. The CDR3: CASSWADRETYEQYF. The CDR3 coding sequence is TGCGCCAGCAGCTGGGCAGACAGGGAAACTTACGAGCAGTACTTC.

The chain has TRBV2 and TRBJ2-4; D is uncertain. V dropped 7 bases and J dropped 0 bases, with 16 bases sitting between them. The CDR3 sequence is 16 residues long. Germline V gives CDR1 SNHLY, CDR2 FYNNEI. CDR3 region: CASIKTRALAKNIQYF. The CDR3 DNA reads TGTGCCAGCATCAAGACAAGAGCATTAGCCAAAAACATTCAGTACTTC.

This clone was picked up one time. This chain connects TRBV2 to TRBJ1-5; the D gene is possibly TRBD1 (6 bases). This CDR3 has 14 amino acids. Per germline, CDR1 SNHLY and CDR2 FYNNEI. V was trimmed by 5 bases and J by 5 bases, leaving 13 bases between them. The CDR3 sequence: CASSTTGTDQPQHF. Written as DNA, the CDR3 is TGTGCCAGCAGTACGACAGGTACAGATCAGCCCCAGCATTTT.

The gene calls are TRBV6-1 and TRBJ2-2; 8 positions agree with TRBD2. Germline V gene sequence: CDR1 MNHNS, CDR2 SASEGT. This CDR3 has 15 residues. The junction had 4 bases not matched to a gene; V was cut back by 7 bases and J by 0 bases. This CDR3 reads CASISGGANTGELFF. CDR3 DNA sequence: TGTGCCAGCATTTCCGGGGGGGCGAACACCGGGGAGCTGTTTTTT.

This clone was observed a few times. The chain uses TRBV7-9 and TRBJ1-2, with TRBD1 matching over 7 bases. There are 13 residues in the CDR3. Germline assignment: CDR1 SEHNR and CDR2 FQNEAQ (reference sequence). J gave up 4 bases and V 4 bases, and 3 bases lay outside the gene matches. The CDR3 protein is CASSSGGSYGYTF. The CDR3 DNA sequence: TGTGCCAGCAGCTCAGGGGGAAGCTATGGCTACACCTTC. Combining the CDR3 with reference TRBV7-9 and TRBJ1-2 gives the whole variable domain DTGVSQNPRHKITKRGQNVTFRCDPISEHNRLYWYRQTLGQGPEFLTYFQNEAQLEKSRLLSDRFSAERPKGSFSTLEIQRTEQGDSAMYLCASSSGGSYGYTFGSGTRLTVV.

The CDR3 sequence is CASREWGADTQYF. CDR3 sequence (DNA): TGTGCCAGCAGGGAGTGGGGCGCAGATACGCAGTATTTT. This chain links TRBV7-6 with TRBJ2-3, with TRBD1 as a possible D gene (5 bases). The CDR3 length is 13 residues. Germline-derived CDR1 and CDR2 are SGHVS and FNYEAQ. V was clipped by 6 bases and J by 4 bases, with 11 bases between them.

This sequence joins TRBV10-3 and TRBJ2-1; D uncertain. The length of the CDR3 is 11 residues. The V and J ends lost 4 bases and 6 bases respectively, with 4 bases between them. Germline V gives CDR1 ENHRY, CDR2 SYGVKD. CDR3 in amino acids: CAISAGNEQFF. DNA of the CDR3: TGTGCCATCAGTGCGGGCAATGAGCAGTTCTTC.

The CDR3 region has the DNA TGTGCCAGCAGCCCTCGGACTAGCGGGAGCGAGCAGTACTTC. As protein: CASSPRTSGSEQYF. The rearrangement uses TRBV7-6 and TRBJ2-7; 13 nucleotides line up with TRBD2. The V gene end was trimmed by 5 bases and the J gene end by 6 bases; junction bases not matched to a gene: 4. Germline CDR1 reads SGHVS; CDR2 reads FNYEAQ. The CDR3 runs to 14 residues.

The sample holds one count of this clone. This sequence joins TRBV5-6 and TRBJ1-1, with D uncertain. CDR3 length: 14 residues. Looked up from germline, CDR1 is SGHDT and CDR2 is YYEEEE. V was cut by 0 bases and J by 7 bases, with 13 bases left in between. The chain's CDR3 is CASSLVLGNREAFF. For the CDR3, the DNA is TGTGCCAGCAGCTTGGTTCTAGGCAATCGTGAAGCTTTCTTT. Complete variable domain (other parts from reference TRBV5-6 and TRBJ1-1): DAGVTQSPTHLIKTRGQQVTLRCSPKSGHDTVSWYQQALGQGPQFIFQYYEEEERQRGNFPDRFSGHQFPNYSSELNVNALLLGDSALYLCASSLVLGNREAFFGQGTRLTVV.

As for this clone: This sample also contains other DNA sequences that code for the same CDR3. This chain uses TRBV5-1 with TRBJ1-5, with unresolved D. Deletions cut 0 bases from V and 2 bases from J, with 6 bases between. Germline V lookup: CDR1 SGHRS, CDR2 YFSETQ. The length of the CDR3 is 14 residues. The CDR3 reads CASSLDTGNQPQHF. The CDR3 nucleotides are TGCGCCAGCAGCTTGGATACAGGCAATCAGCCCCAGCATTTT. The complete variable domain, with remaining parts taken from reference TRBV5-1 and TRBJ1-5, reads KAGVTQTPRYLIKTRGQQVTLSCSPISGHRSVSWYQQTPGQGLQFLFEYFSETQRNKGNFPGRFSGRQFSNSRSEMNVSTLELGDSALYLCASSLDTGNQPQHFGDGTRLSIL.

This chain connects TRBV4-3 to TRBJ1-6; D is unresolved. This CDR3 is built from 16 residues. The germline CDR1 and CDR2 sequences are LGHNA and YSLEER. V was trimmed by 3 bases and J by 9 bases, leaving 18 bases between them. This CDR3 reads CASSQETAGSSSPLHF. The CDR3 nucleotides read TGCGCCAGCAGCCAGGAAACCGCCGGTAGCTCTTCACCCCTCCACTTT.

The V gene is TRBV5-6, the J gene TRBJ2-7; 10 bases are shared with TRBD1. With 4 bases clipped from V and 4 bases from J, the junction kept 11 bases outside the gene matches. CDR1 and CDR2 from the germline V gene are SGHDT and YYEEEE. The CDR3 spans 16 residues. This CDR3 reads CASSTPDRGILYEQYF. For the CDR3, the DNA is TGTGCCAGCAGCACGCCGGACAGGGGGATCTTGTACGAGCAGTACTTC.

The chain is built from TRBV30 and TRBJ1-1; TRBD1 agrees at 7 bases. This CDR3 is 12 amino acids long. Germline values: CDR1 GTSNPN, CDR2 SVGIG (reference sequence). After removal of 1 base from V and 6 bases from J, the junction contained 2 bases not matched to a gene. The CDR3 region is CAWSGQGAEAFF. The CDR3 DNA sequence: TGTGCCTGGAGTGGACAGGGCGCTGAAGCTTTCTTT.

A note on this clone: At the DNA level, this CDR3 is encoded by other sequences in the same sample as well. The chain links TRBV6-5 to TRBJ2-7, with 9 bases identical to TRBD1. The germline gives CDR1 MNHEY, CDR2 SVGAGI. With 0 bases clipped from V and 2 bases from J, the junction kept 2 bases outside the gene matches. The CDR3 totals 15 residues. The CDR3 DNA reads TGTGCCAGCAGTTACTCGAGGGACAGGGCCTACGAGCAGTACTTC. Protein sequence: CASSYSRDRAYEQYF.

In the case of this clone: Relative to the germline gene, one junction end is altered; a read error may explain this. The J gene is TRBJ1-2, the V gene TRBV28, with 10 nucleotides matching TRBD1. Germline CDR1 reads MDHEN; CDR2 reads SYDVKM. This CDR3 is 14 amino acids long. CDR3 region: CASSSGTGVYGYPF. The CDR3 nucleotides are TGTGCCAGCAGTTCTGGGACAGGGGTATATGGCTACCCCTTC.

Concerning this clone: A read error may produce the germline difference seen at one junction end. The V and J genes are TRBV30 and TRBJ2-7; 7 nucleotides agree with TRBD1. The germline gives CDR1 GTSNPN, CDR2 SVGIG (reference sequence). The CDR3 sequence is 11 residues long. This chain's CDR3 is CAWSFGQEGSF. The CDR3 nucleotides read TGTGCCTGGAGTTTCGGACAGGAAGGTTCTTTT.

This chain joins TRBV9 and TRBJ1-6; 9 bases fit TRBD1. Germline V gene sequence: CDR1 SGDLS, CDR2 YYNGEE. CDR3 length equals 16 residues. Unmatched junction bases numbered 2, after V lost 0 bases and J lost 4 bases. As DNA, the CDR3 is TGTGCCAGCAGCGTAGGGGGGACAGGGTATAATTCACCCCTCCACTTT. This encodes CASSVGGTGYNSPLHF.

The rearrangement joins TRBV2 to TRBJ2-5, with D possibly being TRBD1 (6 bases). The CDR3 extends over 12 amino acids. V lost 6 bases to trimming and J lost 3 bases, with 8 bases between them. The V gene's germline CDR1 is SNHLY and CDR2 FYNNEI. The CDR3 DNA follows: TGTGCCAGCAGGAAGGGGGAAGAGACCCAGTACTTC. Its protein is CASRKGEETQYF. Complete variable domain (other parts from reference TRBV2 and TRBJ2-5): EPEVTQTPSHQVTQMGQEVILRCVPISNHLYFYWYRQILGQKVEFLVSFYNNEISEKSEIFDDQFSVERPDGSNFTLKIRSTKLEDSAMYFCASRKGEETQYFGPGTRLLVL.

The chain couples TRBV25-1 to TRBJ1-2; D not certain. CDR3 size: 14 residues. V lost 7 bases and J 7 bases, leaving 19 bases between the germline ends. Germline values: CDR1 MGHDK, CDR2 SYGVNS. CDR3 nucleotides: TGTGCCAGCATGTTAGCGGAGGGTCGAGGTGGCTACACCTTC. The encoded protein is CASMLAEGRGGYTF.

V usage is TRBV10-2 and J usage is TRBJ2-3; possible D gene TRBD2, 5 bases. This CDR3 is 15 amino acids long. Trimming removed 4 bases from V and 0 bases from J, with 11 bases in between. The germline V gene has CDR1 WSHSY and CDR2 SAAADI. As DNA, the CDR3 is TGCGCCAGCAGTGCTACACGGACTAGCACAGATACGCAGTATTTT. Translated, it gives CASSATRTSTDTQYF.